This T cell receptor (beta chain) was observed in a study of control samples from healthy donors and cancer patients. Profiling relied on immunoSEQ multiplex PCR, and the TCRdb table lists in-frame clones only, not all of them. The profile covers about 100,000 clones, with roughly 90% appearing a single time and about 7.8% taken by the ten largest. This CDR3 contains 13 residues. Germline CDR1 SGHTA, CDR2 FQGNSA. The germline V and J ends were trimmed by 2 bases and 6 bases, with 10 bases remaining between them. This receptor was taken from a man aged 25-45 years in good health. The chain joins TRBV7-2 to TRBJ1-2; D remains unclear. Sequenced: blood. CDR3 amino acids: CASSLTYEDGYTF. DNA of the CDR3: TGTGCCAGCAGCTTAACGTATGAGGATGGCTACACCTTC. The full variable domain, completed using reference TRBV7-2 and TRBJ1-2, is GAGVSQSPSNKVTEKGKDVELRCDPISGHTALYWYRQSLGQGLEFLIYFQGNSAPDKSGLPSDRFSAERTGGSVSTLTIQRTQQEDSAVYLCASSLTYEDGYTFGSGTRLTVV.